Listed below are T cell receptor beta chains from one sample, sequenced in a study of radiotherapy plus CTLA-4 blockade in lung cancer. The repertoire was sequenced with immunoSEQ multiplex PCR; TCRdb's copy has only in-frame clones and lacks some. The table includes tens of thousands of clones, 78% detected once. The material was peripheral blood, obtained from a patient treated with radiotherapy plus ipilimumab. Receptor source: a human donor with non-small cell lung cancer who had a partial response to radiotherapy plus ipilimumab. Some clones in this sample may be carry-over from other donors' samples. Each CDR3 is given with its conserved first and last residue. The order of the fields is clone size, V gene, D gene, J gene, CDR3 protein, CDR3 DNA. The D gene is left open where the match is weak. A row's size may be missing; if present it is once, few, many or a size class.

.	TRBV30	TRBD1	TRBJ2-1	CAWSRGFPNEQFF	TGTGCCTGGAGCAGGGGGTTCCCCAATGAGCAGTTCTTC
.	TRBV28	TRBD1	TRBJ1-4	CASSPHRGRGDEKLFF	TGTGCCAGCAGTCCCCACAGGGGTCGGGGCGATGAAAAACTGTTTTTT
.	TRBV27	.	TRBJ2-7	CASSLVRSLPYEQYF	TGTGCCAGCAGTTTAGTACGGTCCCTACCCTACGAGCAGTACTTC
once	TRBV7-9	.	TRBJ1-1	CASSLERVSVNTEAFF	TGTGCCAGCAGCTTAGAACGGGTGTCAGTGAACACTGAAGCTTTCTTT
few	TRBV6-6	.	TRBJ2-7	CASSQEGALPYEQYF	TGTGCCAGCAGCCAGGAAGGCGCTTTACCCTACGAGCAGTACTTC
.	TRBV28	TRBD1	TRBJ1-5	CASNEDRGLQPQHF	TGTGCCAGCAATGAAGACAGGGGGTTACAGCCCCAGCATTTT
.	TRBV19	.	TRBJ2-7	CASSKSHRVSYEQYF	TGTGCCAGTAGTAAGAGCCACAGGGTAAGCTACGAGCAGTACTTC
.	TRBV13	TRBD2	TRBJ2-7	CASGRDPRGGRYEQYF	TGTGCCAGCGGGCGGGATCCGCGGGGGGGCCGATACGAGCAGTACTTC
medium-sized	TRBV28	.	TRBJ1-1	CASSRLGAEAFF	TGTGCCAGCAGTCGACTAGGCGCTGAAGCTTTCTTT
.	TRBV5-4	.	TRBJ2-4	CASSTYLGEANIQYF	TGTGCCAGCAGCACGTATCTGGGTGAGGCGAACATTCAGTACTTC
.	TRBV6-1	TRBD1	TRBJ2-1	CASGDRVVASEQFF	TGTGCCAGCGGGGACAGGGTTGTAGCCAGTGAGCAGTTCTTC
.	TRBV16	.	TRBJ1-3	CASSQSTVSSGNTIYF	TGTGCCAGCAGCCAATCGACAGTCAGCTCTGGAAACACCATATATTTT
.	TRBV6-1	TRBD2	TRBJ2-3	CASSDNPSRLAGQTDTQYF	TGTGCCAGCAGTGATAACCCCTCAAGACTAGCGGGGCAGACAGATACGCAGTATTTT
.	TRBV6-6	TRBD1	TRBJ2-1	CASRGGQGGKEQFF	TGTGCCAGCAGGGGGGGACAGGGGGGTAAAGAGCAGTTCTTC
few	TRBV19	TRBD1	TRBJ1-6	CASSIGTVNSPLHF	TGTGCCAGTAGTATCGGGACAGTTAATTCACCCCTCCACTTT
few	TRBV19	.	TRBJ1-1	CASSIDRTAAEAFF	TGTGCCAGTAGTATAGACCGGACAGCAGCAGAAGCTTTCTTT
.	TRBV6-5	TRBD2	TRBJ2-1	CASSPGLAGYNEQFF	TGTGCCAGCAGCCCGGGACTAGCGGGATACAATGAGCAGTTCTTC
.	TRBV5-1	.	TRBJ2-6	CASSLAGAGANVLTF	TGCGCCAGCAGCTTGGCGGGTGCTGGGGCCAACGTCCTGACTTTC
.	TRBV29-1	.	TRBJ1-1	CSVASNTEAFF	TGCAGCGTAGCTTCGAACACTGAAGCTTTCTTT
.	TRBV7-2	TRBD2	TRBJ2-3	CASSVERGSTDTQYF	TGTGCCAGCAGCGTAGAGCGGGGTAGCACAGATACGCAGTATTTT
.	TRBV4-2	TRBD1	TRBJ1-2	CASSQGRGRDGYTF	TGTGCCAGCAGCCAAGGCAGGGGGCGCGATGGCTACACCTTC
.	TRBV30	TRBD1	TRBJ2-7	CAWSGDRVLSYEQYF	TGTGCCTGGAGTGGGGACAGGGTCCTCTCCTACGAGCAGTACTTC
.	TRBV5-3	TRBD2	TRBJ2-3	CARSLWDGRVGGVFSTDTQYF	TGTGCCAGAAGCTTGTGGGACGGGAGGGTTGGTGGGGTCTTCTCCACAGATACGCAGTATTTT
few	TRBV28	.	TRBJ1-1	CASSYLPRARFTEAFF	TGTGCCAGCAGTTACCTCCCCAGGGCGCGTTTCACTGAAGCTTTCTTT
once	TRBV6-5	.	TRBJ2-7	CASRPLGGSYEQYF	TGTGCCAGCAGACCCCTCGGCGGCTCCTACGAGCAGTACTTC
.	TRBV7-9	.	TRBJ2-1	CASSLVAGFDEQFF	TGTGCCAGCAGCTTGGTCGCAGGGTTCGATGAGCAGTTCTTC
.	TRBV7-8	.	TRBJ2-7	CASMPPGQTYEQYF	TGTGCCAGCATGCCACCAGGACAGACCTACGAGCAGTACTTC
.	TRBV7-6	TRBD1	TRBJ1-1	CASRLAPQGEKNTEAFF	TGTGCCAGCAGATTAGCCCCCCAGGGGGAGAAGAACACTGAAGCTTTCTTT
few	TRBV25-1	.	TRBJ2-1	CASGPQGVDEQFF	TGTGCCAGCGGCCCACAGGGTGTCGATGAGCAGTTCTTC
few	TRBV5-1	TRBD2	TRBJ2-1	CASSLSSGGINEQFF	TGCGCCAGCAGCTTAAGTAGCGGGGGAATAAATGAGCAGTTCTTC
.	TRBV10-3	TRBD2	TRBJ2-3	CAISEGTGTSGSKAQYF	TGTGCCATCAGTGAGGGGACCGGGACTAGCGGGAGTAAGGCGCAGTATTTT
.	TRBV9	TRBD1	TRBJ2-7	CASSVVGTGTGEQYF	TGTGCCAGCAGCGTAGTTGGGACAGGGACAGGCGAGCAGTACTTC
once	TRBV7-2	TRBD2	TRBJ2-3	CASSSHSGGAGTDTQYF	TGTGCCAGCAGCTCCCATAGCGGGGGGGCCGGGACAGATACGCAGTATTTT
.	TRBV2	TRBD2	TRBJ2-5	CASSEGLVGTQYF	TGTGCCAGCAGCGAAGGACTAGTGGGGACCCAGTACTTC
.	TRBV9	TRBD1	TRBJ2-5	CASSGQGISKETQYF	TGTGCCAGCAGCGGACAGGGTATCAGTAAAGAGACCCAGTACTTC
.	TRBV9	.	TRBJ2-1	CASSADGSSYNEQFF	TGTGCCAGCAGCGCCGACGGGAGCTCCTACAATGAGCAGTTCTTC